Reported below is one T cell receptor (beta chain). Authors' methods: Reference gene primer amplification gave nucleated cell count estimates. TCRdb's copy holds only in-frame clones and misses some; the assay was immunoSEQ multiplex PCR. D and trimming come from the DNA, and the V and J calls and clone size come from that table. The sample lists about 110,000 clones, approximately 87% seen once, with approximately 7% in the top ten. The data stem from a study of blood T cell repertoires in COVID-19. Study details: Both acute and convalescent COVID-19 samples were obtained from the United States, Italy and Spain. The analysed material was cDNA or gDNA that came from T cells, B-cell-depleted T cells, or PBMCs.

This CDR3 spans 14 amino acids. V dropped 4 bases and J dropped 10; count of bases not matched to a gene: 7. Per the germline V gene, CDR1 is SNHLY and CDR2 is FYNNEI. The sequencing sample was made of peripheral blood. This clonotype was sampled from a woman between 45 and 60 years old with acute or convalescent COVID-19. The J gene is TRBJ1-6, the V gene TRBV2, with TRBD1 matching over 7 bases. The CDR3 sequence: CASSVRQGVSPLHF. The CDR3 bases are TGTGCCAGCAGTGTTCGACAGGGTGTCTCACCCCTCCACTTT.